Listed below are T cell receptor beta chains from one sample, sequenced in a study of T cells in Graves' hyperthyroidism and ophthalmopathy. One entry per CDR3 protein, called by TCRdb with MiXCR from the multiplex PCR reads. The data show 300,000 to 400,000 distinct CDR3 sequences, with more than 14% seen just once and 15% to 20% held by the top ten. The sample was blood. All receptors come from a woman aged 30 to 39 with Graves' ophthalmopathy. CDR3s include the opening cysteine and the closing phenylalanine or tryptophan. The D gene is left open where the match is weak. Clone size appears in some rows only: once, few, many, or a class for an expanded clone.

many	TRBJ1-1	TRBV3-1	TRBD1	TGTGCCAGCAGCCCCCGGGACAGGGATAACACTGAAGCTTTCTTT	CASSPRDRDNTEAFF
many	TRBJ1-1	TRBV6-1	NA	TGTGCCAGCAGTTCAAGGAGGGACCTGAACACTGAAGCTTTCTTT	CASSSRRDLNTEAFF
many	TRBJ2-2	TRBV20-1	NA	TGCAGTGCAAGAGGGAGTTCTGGAGGTTTGAACACCGGGGAGCTGTTTTTT	CSARGSSGGLNTGELFF
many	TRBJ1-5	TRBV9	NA	TGTGCCAGCAGCGTAGACAGTTATAGCAATCAGCCCCAGCATTTT	CASSVDSYSNQPQHF
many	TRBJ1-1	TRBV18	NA	TGTGCCAGCTCATTCACGGAGGCCGGGACGGCCACTTTCTTT	CASSFTEAGTATFF
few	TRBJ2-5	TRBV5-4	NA	TGTGCCAGCAGCCCTCAATGGGGGAAGCAAGAGACCCAGTACTTC	CASSPQWGKQETQYF
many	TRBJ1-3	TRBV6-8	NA	TGTGCCAGCATCCTGGCCGGGGCGGTGTATGGAAACACCATATATTTT	CASILAGAVYGNTIYF
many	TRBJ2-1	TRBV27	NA	TGTGCCAGCAGTTTACAGGCAAATCTGGGGTACAATGAGCAGTTCTTC	CASSLQANLGYNEQFF
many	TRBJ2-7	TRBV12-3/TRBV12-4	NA	TGTGCCAGCAGCCAAGACAACTACGAGCAGTACTTC	CASSQDNYEQYF
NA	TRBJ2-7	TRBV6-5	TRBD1	TGTGCCAGCAGTTACTTCGGGACAGGGGGCGCGTACGAGCAGTACTTC	CASSYFGTGGAYEQYF
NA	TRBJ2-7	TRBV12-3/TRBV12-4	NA	TGTGCCAGCAATTCCGGGACATCCTACGAGCAGTACTTC	CASNSGTSYEQYF
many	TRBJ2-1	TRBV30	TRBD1	TGTGCCTGGATTAGACAGGGTGGTGGGAATGAGCAGTTCTTC	CAWIRQGGGNEQFF
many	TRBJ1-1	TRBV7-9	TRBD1	TGTGCCAGCAGCTTAGGTTCGGGCAGGGGGCGCGAAGCTTTCTTT	CASSLGSGRGREAFF
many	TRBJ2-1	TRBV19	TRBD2	TGTGCCAGTAGTATAACGTTAACCGGAAAGCGGGGCCCGAGCTCCTACAATGAGCAGTTCTTC	CASSITLTGKRGPSSYNEQFF
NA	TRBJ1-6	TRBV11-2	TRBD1	TGTGCCAGCAGCTTTCGCTCGGGACAGGGAGGCTCACCCCTCCACTTT	CASSFRSGQGGSPLHF
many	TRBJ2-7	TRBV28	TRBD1	TGTGCCAGCAGTTCCGACAGGGGTCCATTATACGAGCAGTACTTC	CASSSDRGPLYEQYF
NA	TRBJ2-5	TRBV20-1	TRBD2	TGCAGTGCTAGATTGGCTAGCGGGGAAGAGACCCAGTACTTC	CSARLASGEETQYF
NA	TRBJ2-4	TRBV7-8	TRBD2	TGTGCCAGCAGCCCGTCCCGACTAGCGGCAGACATTCAGTACTTC	CASSPSRLAADIQYF
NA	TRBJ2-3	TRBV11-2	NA	TGTGCCAGCAGCTTATCACCGGGCACAGATACGCAGTATTTT	CASSLSPGTDTQYF
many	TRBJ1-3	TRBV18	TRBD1	TGTGCCAGCTCACTTTCACAGGGGGCCGCTGGAAACACCATATATTTT	CASSLSQGAAGNTIYF
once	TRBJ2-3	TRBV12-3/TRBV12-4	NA	TGTGCCAGCAGCCAGTATGATACGCAGTATTTT	CASSQYDTQYF
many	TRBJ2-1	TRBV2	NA	TGTGCCGGGGCTAGAGTCAAGAACAATGAGCAGTTCTTC	CAGARVKNNEQFF
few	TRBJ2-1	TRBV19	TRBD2	TGTGCCAGTAGTATCGGGCGGGGGGGCCGTAGTGAGCAGTTCTTC	CASSIGRGGRSEQFF
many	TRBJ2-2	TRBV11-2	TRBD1	TGTGCCAGCAGCTTTTCCGGGACAGGGGCCGGGGAGCTGTTTTTT	CASSFSGTGAGELFF
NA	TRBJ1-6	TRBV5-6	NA	TGTGCCAGCAGCACCTACAGGAACTCCTATAATTCACCCCTCCACTTT	CASSTYRNSYNSPLHF
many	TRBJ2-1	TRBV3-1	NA	TGTGCCAGCAGCCAAGAGATGGTTGCGTCCTACAATGAGCAGTTCTTC	CASSQEMVASYNEQFF
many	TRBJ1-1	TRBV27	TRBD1	TGTGCCAGCAGTCCGCTGACAGGGGGGATTACTGAAGCTTTCTTT	CASSPLTGGITEAFF
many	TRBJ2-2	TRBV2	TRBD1	TGTGCCAGCAGTGAAGTTGTACAGGGGGCTACCGGGGAGCTGTTTTTT	CASSEVVQGATGELFF